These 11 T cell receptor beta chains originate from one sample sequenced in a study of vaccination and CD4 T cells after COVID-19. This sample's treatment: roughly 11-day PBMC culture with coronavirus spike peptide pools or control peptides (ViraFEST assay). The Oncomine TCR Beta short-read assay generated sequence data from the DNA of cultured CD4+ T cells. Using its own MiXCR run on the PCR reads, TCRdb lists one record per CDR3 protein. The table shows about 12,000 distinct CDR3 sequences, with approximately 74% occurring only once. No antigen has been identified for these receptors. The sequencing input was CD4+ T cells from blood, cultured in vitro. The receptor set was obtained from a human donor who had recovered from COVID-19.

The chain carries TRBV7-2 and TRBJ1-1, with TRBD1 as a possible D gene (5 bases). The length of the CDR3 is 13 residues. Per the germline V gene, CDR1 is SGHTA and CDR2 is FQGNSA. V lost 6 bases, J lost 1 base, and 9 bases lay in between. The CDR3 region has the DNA TGTGCCAGCAGAAGACAGACGAACACTGAAGCTTTCTTT. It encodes CASRRQTNTEAFF.

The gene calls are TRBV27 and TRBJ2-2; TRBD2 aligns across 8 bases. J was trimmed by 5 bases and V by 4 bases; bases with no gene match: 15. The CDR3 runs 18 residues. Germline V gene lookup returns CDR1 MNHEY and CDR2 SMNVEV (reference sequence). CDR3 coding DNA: TGTGCCAGCAGTTGGGCCAGGGCGGGAGGATATTATACCGGGGAGCTGTTTTTT. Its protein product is CASSWARAGGYYTGELFF.

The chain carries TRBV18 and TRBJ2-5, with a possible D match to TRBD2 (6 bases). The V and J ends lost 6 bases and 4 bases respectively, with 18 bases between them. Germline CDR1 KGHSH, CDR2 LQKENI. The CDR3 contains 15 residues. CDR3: CASSQRLGGGETQYF. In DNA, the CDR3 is TGTGCCAGCTCCCAGCGGCTGGGGGGAGGAGAGACCCAGTACTTC.

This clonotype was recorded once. The CDR3 reads CASMSYSSGANVLTF. The DNA for the CDR3 is TGTGCCAGCATGTCCTACAGCTCTGGGGCCAACGTCCTGACTTTC. The chain employs TRBV6-1 and TRBJ2-6; D gene ambiguous. Germline-derived CDR1 and CDR2 are MNHNS and SASEGT. The CDR3 has 15 amino acids. Trimming took off 7 bases at V and 0 bases at J, with 10 bases between the two ends.

The CDR3 bases are TGCAGTGCTAGGGACCCCCCCAGCTACAATGAGCAGTTCTTC. This sequence encodes CSARDPPSYNEQFF. This chain joins TRBV20-1 and TRBJ2-1, with D hard to call. The CDR3 has 14 residues. CDR1 and CDR2 (germline): DFQATT, SNEGSKA (reference sequence). The V gene lost 3 bases and the J gene lost 3 bases, with 12 bases spanning the gap.

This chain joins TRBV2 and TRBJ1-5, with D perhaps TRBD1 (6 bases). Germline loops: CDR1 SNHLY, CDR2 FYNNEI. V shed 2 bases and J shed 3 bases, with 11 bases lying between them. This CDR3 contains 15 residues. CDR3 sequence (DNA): TGTGCCAGCAGTGAAAGGAGGACAGACAATCAGCCCCAGCATTTT. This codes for CASSERRTDNQPQHF.

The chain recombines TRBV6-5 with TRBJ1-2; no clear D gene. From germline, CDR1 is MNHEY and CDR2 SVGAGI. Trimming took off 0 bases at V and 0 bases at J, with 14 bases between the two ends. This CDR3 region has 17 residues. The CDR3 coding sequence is TGTGCCAGCAGTTACTCGCGTTTGGGGAACACTAACTATGGCTACACCTTC. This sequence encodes CASSYSRLGNTNYGYTF.

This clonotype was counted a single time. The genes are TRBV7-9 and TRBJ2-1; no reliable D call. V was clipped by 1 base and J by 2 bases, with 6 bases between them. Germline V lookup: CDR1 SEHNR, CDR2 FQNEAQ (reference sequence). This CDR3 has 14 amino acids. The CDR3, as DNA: TGTGCCAGCAGCTTAGACAGTCCCTACAATGAGCAGTTCTTC. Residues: CASSLDSPYNEQFF.

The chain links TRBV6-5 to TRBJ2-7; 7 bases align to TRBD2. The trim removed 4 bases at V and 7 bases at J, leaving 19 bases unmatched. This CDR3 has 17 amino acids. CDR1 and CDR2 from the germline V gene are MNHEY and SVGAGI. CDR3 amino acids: CASSSITTSVFPQEQYF. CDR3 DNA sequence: TGTGCCAGCAGTTCGATAACAACTAGCGTCTTCCCACAAGAGCAGTACTTC.

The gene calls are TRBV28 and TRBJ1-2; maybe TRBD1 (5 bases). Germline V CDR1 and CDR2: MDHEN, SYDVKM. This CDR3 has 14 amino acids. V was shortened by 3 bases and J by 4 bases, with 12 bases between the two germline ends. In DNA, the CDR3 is TGTGCCAGCAGTTTGGGACCAGTCGTCTATGGCTACACCTTC. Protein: CASSLGPVVYGYTF.

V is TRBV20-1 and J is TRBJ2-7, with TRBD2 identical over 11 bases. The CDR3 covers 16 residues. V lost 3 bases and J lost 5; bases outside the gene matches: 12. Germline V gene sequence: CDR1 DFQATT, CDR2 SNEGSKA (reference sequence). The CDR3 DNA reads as TGCAGTGCTAGGCGGGTAGCGGGAGGGCCGCCCCACGAGCAGTACTTC. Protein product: CSARRVAGGPPHEQYF.